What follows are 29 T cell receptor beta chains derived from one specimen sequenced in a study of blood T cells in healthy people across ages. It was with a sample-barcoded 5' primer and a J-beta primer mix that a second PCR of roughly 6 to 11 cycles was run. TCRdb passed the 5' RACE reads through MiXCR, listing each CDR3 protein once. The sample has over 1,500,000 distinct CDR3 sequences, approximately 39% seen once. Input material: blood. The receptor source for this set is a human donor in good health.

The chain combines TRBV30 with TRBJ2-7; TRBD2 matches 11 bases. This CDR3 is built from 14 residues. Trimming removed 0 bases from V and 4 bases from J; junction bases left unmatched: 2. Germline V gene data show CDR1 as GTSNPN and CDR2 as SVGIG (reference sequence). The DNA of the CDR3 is TGTGCCTGGAGTGTAACTAGCGGGGGATACGAGCAGTACTTC. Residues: CAWSVTSGGYEQYF.

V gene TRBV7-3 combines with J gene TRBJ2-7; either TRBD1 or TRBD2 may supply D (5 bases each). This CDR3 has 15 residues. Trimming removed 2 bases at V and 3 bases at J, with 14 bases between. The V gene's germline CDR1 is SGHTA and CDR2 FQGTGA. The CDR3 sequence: CASSLGIGDLYEQYF. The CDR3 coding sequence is TGTGCCAGCAGCTTAGGGATTGGGGACCTCTACGAGCAGTACTTC.

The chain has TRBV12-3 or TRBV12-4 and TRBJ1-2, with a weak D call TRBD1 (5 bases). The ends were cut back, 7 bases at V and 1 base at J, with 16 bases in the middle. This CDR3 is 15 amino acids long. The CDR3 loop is CASTLLPGGNYGYTF. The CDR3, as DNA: TGTGCCAGCACCCTCCTACCCGGGGGTAACTATGGCTACACCTTC.

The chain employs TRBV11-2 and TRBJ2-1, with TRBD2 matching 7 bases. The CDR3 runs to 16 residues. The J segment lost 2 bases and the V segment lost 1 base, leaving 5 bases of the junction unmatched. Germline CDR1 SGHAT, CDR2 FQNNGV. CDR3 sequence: CASSLVYGGTYNEQFF. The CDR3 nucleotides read TGTGCCAGCAGCTTAGTCTACGGGGGGACCTACAATGAGCAGTTCTTC.

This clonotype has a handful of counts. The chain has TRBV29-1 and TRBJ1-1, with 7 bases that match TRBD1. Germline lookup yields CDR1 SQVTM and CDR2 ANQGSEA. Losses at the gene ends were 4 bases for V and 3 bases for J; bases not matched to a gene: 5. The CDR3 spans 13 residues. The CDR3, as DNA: TGCAGCGTTGCTGGCACAGGGGACACTGAAGCTTTCTTT. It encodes CSVAGTGDTEAFF.

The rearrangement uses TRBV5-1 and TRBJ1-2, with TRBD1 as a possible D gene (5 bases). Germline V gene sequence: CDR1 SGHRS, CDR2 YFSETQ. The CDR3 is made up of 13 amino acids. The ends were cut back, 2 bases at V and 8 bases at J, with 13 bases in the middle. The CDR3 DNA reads TGCGCCAGCAGCTTCCGACCCTCAGGGGGCTACACCTTC. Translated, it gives CASSFRPSGGYTF.

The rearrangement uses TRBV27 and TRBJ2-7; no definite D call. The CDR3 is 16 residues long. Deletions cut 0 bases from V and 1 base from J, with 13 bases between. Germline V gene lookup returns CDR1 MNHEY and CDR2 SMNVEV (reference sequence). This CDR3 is CASSLSSGVRSYEQYF. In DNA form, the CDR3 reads TGTGCCAGCAGTTTATCGAGTGGGGTTCGATCCTACGAGCAGTACTTC.

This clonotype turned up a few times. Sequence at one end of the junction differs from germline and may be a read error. CDR3 nucleotides: TGTGCCACCAGTGGGACAGCCTATGGCTACACCTTC. The encoded protein is CATSGTAYGYTF. The rearrangement uses TRBV2 and TRBJ1-2; 7 bases fit TRBD1. Germline CDR1 and CDR2: SNHLY and FYNNEI. This CDR3 is built from 12 residues.

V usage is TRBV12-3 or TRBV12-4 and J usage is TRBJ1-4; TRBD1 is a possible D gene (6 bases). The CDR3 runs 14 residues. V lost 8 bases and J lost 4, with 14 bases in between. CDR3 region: CASLNAGVNEKLFF. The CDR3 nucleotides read TGTGCCAGCTTAAACGCAGGGGTTAATGAAAAACTGTTTTTT.

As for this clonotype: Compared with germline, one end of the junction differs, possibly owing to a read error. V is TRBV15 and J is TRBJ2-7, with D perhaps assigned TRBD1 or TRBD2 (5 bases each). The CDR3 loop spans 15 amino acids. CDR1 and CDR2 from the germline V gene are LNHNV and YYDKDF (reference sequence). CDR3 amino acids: CATCRDELRVDEQYF. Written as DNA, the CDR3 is TGTGCCACCTGCAGGGACGAACTTCGGGTCGACGAGCAGTACTTC.

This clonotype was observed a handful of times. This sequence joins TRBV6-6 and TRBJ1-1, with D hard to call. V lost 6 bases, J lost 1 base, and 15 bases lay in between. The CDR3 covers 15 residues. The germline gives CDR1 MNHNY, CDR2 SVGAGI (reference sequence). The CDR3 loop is CASSIPRTPNTEAFF. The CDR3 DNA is TGTGCCAGCAGCATACCTAGGACTCCGAACACTGAAGCTTTCTTT.

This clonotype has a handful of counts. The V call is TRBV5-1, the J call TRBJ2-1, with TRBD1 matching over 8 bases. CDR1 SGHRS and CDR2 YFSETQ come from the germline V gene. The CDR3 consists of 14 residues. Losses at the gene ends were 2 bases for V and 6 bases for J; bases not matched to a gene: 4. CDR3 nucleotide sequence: TGCGCCAGCAGCTTACAGGGGGAAAGCAATGAGCAGTTCTTC. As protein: CASSLQGESNEQFF.

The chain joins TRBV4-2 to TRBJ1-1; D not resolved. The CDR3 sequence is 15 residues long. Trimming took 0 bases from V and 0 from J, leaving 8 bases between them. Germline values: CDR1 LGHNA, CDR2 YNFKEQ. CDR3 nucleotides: TGTGCCAGCAGCCAAGACAGGATTCTGAACACTGAAGCTTTCTTT. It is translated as CASSQDRILNTEAFF.

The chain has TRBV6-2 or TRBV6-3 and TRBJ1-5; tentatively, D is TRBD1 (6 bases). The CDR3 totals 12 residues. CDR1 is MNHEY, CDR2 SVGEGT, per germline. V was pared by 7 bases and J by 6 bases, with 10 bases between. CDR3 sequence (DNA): TGTGCCAGCACAAACAGGGTTCAGCCCCAGCATTTT. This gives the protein CASTNRVQPQHF.

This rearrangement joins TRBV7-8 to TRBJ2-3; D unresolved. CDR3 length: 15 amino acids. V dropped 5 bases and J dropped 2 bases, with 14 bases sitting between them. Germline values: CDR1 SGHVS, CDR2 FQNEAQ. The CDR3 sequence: CASSPLGSDTDTQYF. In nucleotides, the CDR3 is TGTGCCAGCAGCCCTCTCGGATCCGACACAGATACGCAGTATTTT.

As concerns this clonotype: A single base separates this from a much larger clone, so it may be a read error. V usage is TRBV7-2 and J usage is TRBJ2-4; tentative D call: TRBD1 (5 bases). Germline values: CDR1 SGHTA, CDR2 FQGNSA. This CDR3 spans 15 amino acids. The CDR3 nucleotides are TGTGCCAGCAGCTTTGTAGGGGTGTCCAAAAACATTCGGTACTTC. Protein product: CASSFVGVSKNIRYF.

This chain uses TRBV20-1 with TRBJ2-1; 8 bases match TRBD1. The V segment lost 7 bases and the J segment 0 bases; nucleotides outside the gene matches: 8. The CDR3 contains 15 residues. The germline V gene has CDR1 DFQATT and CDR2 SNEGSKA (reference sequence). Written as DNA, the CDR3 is TGCAGTGTCGCTAGGACAGGGAGCTCCTACAATGAGCAGTTCTTC. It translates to CSVARTGSSYNEQFF.

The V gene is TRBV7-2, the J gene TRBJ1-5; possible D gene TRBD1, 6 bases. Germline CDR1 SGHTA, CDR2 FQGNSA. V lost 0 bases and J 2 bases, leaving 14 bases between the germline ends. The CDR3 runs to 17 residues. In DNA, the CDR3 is TGTGCCAGCAGCTTAGCGCTGTGGGGGCAAGGCAATCAGCCCCAGCATTTT. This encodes CASSLALWGQGNQPQHF. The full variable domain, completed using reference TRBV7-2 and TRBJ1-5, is GAGVSQSPSNKVTEKGKDVELRCDPISGHTALYWYRQSLGQGLEFLIYFQGNSAPDKSGLPSDRFSAERTGGSVSTLTIQRTQQEDSAVYLCASSLALWGQGNQPQHFGDGTRLSIL.

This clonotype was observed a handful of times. CDR3 nucleotides: TGCAGTGCTAGAGACCCTCAGGGTGGCCCAGAGACCCAGTACTTC. This codes for CSARDPQGGPETQYF. The gene calls are TRBV20-1 and TRBJ2-5; a weak D match, TRBD1 (5 bases). CDR3 length: 15 residues. V lost 0 bases to trimming and J lost 4 bases, with 15 bases between them. Germline V CDR1 and CDR2: DFQATT, SNEGSKA (reference sequence).

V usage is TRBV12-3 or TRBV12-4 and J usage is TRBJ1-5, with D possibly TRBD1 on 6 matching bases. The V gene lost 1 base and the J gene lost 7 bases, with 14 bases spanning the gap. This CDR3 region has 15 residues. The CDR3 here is CASSLDWGQGQPQHF. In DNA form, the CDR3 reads TGTGCCAGCAGTTTAGATTGGGGGCAGGGGCAGCCCCAGCATTTT.

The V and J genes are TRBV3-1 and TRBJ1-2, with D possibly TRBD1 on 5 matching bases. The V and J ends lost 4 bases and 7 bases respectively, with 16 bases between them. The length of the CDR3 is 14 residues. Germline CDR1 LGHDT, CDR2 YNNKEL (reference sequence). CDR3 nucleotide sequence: TGTGCCAGCAGCCCGCTTTGGGACTTCTCTGGCTACACCTTC. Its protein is CASSPLWDFSGYTF. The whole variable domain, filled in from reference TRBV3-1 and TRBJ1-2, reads DTAVSQTPKYLVTQMGNDKSIKCEQNLGHDTMYWYKQDSKKFLKIMFSYNNKELIINETVPNRFSPKSPDKAHLNLHINSLELGDSAVYFCASSPLWDFSGYTFGSGTRLTVV.

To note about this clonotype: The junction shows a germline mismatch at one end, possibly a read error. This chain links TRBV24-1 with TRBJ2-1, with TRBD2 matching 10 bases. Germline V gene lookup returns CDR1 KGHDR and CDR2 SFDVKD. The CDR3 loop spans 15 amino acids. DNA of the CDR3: TGTGCCACCAGTGATCCACGGACTAGCGGCTTAGAGCGGTTCTTC. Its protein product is CATSDPRTSGLERFF.

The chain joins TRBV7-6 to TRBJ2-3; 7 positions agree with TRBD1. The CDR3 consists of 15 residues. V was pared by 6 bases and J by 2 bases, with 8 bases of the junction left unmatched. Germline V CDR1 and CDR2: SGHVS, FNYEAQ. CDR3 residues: CASSPTGAITDTQYF. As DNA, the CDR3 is TGTGCCAGCAGTCCAACAGGGGCCATCACAGATACGCAGTATTTT.

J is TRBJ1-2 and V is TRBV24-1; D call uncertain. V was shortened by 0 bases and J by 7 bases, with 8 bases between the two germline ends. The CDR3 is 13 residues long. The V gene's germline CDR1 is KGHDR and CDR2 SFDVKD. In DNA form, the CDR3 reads TGTGCCACCAGTGATTTGAGGGAGAGTGGCTACACCTTC. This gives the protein CATSDLRESGYTF.

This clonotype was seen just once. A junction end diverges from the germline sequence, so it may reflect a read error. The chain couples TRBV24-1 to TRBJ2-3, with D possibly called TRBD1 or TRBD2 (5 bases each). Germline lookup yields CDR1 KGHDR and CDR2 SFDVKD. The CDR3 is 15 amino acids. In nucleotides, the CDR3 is TGTGCCACCCCCGGCATCTGGGGACGCACAGATACGCGGTATTTT. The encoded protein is CATPGIWGRTDTRYF.

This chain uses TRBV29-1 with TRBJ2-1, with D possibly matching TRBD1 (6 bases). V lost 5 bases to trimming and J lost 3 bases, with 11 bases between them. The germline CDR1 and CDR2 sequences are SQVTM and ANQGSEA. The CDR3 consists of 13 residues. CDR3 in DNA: TGCAGCGTTCGACCACAGGGCTACAATGAGCAGTTCTTC. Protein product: CSVRPQGYNEQFF.

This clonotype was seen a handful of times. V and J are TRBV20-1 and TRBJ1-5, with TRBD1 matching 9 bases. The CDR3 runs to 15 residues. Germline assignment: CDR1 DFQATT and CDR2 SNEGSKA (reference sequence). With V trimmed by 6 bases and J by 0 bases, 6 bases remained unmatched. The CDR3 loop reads CSATRDRASNQPQHF. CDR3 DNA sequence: TGCAGTGCCACTCGGGACAGGGCTAGCAATCAGCCCCAGCATTTT.

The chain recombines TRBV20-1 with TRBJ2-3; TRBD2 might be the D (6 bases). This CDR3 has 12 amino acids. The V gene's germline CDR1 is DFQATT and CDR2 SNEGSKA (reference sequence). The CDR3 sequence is CGGVTSTDTQYF. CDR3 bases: TGCGGAGGGGTGACTAGCACAGATACGCAGTATTTT.

This CDR3 reads CATSDPLFFYEQFF. DNA for the CDR3: TGTGCCACCAGTGACCCCCTATTTTTTTATGAGCAGTTCTTC. This chain uses TRBV24-1 with TRBJ2-1, with unresolved D. The CDR3 runs 14 residues. CDR1 and CDR2 from the germline V gene are KGHDR and SFDVKD. V was clipped by 4 bases and J by 8 bases, with 14 bases between them.